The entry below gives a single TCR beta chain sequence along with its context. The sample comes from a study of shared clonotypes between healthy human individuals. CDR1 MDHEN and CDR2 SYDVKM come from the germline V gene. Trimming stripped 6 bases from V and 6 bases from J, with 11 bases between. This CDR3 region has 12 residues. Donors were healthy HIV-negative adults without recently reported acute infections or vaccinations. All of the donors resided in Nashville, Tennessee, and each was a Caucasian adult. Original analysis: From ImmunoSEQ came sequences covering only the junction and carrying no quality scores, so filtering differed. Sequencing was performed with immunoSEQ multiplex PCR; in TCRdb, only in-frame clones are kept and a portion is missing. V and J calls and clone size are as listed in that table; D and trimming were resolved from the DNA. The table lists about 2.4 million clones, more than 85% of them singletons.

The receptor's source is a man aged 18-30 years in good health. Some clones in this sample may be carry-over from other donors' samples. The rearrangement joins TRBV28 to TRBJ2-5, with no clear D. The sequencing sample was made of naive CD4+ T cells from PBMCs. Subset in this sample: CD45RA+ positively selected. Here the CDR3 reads CASSPTLKTQYF. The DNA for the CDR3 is TGTGCCAGCAGCCCTACCCTGAAGACCCAGTACTTC. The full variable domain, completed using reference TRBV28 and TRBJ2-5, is DVKVTQSSRYLVKRTGEKVFLECVQDMDHENMFWYRQDPGLGLRLIYFSYDVKMKEKGDIPEGYSVSREKKERFSLILESASTNQTSMYLCASSPTLKTQYFGPGTRLLVL.